These 5 T cell receptor beta chains were sequenced from one sample in a study of regulatory T cells in long-lasting Graves disease. In building TCR beta libraries, iRepertoire HTBI primers were used together with Arm-PCR of CDR3 regions. TCRdb analysed the multiplex PCR reads with MiXCR anew, one entry per CDR3 protein. The sample shows about half a million distinct CDR3 sequences, about 22% of them seen only once. The time point denotes: persistent/refractory GD, antithyroid drugs over 5 years with positive TRAb. RNA extracted from PBMCs served as the sequencing template. This sample comprised peripheral blood mononuclear cells (PBMCs), obtained when the disease was refractory, from a patient treated with antithyroid drugs. Receptor source: a female donor with Graves disease.

The table lists this clonotype with a few counts. This chain joins TRBV10-3 and TRBJ1-6; D may be TRBD1 (6 bases). Germline V gene sequence: CDR1 ENHRY, CDR2 SYGVKD. The CDR3 runs to 14 residues. Between the trimmed V and J ends, which lost 5 bases and 7 bases, there was a span of 12 bases. The CDR3, as DNA: TGTGCCATCAGTTCTGGACAGCAAAATTCACCCCTCCACTTT. Translated, it gives CAISSGQQNSPLHF.

The sample holds many counts of this clonotype. The V call is TRBV6-1, the J call TRBJ1-2; 10 bases fit TRBD1. This CDR3 is 14 amino acids long. J was trimmed by 4 bases and V by 6 bases; bases with no gene match: 5. Germline V gives CDR1 MNHNS, CDR2 SASEGT. Here the CDR3 DNA reads TGTGCCAGCAGATCGGGACAGGGGAGCTATGGCTACACCTTC. It is translated as CASRSGQGSYGYTF.

This CDR3 reads CASSVGSSATNEKLFF. The CDR3 nucleotides are TGTGCCAGCAGCGTTGGTAGCAGTGCAACTAATGAAAAACTGTTTTTT. This chain joins TRBV7-9 and TRBJ1-4; D call uncertain. Germline V CDR1 and CDR2: SEHNR, FQNEAQ (reference sequence). V dropped 5 bases and J dropped 0 bases, with 13 bases sitting between them. There are 16 residues in the CDR3.

This clonotype was picked up a small number of times. The chain recombines TRBV7-2 with TRBJ2-7; TRBD1 aligns across 9 bases. The CDR3 runs 13 residues. The germline CDR1 and CDR2 sequences are SGHTA and FQGNSA. The ends lost 4 bases at V and 6 bases at J; junction bases unmatched: 4. The DNA of the CDR3 is TGTGCCAGCAGCTGGGACAGGGCGGCCGAGCAGTACTTC. Residues: CASSWDRAAEQYF.

The chain links TRBV20-1 to TRBJ1-5; D gene uncertain. Germline V gives CDR1 DFQATT, CDR2 SNEGSKA (reference sequence). Trimming pared 0 bases from V and 4 bases from J, leaving 7 bases between. The CDR3 covers 13 residues. As DNA, the CDR3 is TGCAGTGCTAGAGATCGAGGGAATCAGCCCCAGCATTTT. Residues: CSARDRGNQPQHF.